This TCR beta chain was sequenced in a study of PD-L1 blockade in urothelial cancer. Study summary: Males with bladder-origin urothelial cancer constituted about nine tenths of the roughly 30 patients. Researchers found blood samples held a median of roughly 140,000 T cells. Blood analysis took place 3 weeks (second dose) and 6 weeks after treatment start.

Per the germline V gene, CDR1 is SEHNR and CDR2 is FQNEAQ (reference sequence). Trimming took 5 bases from V and 0 from J; bases not matched to a gene: 9. The CDR3 covers 16 residues. The sample's time point: pretreatment peripheral blood. Each patient supplied 1 to 8 pretreatment and on-treatment samples. The data were produced by immunoSEQ multiplex PCR, yet TCRdb's version contains in-frame clones alone and is incomplete. The sample shows some 44,000 clones, 80% of them seen only once. The starting material was PBMCs, obtained around atezolizumab (anti-PD-L1) treatment. The rearrangement joins TRBV7-9 to TRBJ2-7; TRBD1 agrees at 8 bases. The source is a man aged 55 to 70 with urothelial cancer. The CDR3 region is CASSLRTGGSSYEQYF. In nucleotides, the CDR3 is TGTGCCAGCAGCCTGCGCACAGGGGGGAGCTCCTACGAGCAGTACTTC.